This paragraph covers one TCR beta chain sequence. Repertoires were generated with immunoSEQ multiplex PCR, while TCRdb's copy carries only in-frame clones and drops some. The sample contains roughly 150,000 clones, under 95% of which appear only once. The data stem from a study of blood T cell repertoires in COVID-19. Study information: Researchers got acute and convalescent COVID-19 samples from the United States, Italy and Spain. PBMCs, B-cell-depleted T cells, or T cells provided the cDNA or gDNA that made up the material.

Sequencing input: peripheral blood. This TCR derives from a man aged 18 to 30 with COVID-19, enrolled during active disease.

CDR3 DNA: TGTGCCTGGAGAGGCCAGGGGGACTATGGCTACACCTTC. Translating gives CAWRGQGDYGYTF. The chain couples TRBV30 to TRBJ1-2; the match to TRBD1 covers 7 bases. CDR1 and CDR2 from the germline V gene are GTSNPN and SVGIG (reference sequence). The length of the CDR3 is 13 residues. V lost 3 bases and J lost 3; bases outside the gene matches: 4.